This T cell receptor (beta chain) was identified in a study of beta chain features in type 1 diabetes. Worth noting for this clone: Its specificity is unknown.

Sequenced material consisted of expressed TCRB transcripts (all of the isolated RNA was reverse transcribed). Method: immunoSEQ multiplex PCR; TCRdb's copy keeps in-frame clones and lacks some. The repertoire has more than 25,000 clones, around 54% of them found once; the top ten carry 1.4% to 1.5%. Study conclusions and caveats: Among patients with Type 1 diabetes, TCRB CDR3s were moderately but significantly shorter in every one of the four CD4+ subsets.

The V segment lost 1 base and the J segment 7 bases; nucleotides outside the gene matches: 14. CDR1 is LGHNA and CDR2 is YNFKEQ in the germline V gene. The length of the CDR3 is 20 residues. Specimen: Tregs from blood. This chain links TRBV4-2 with TRBJ2-2; 14 bases are shared with TRBD2. The receptor comes from a woman aged 18-29 years with type 1 diabetes. CDR3 loop: CASSQVSARLAGGPGGELFF. DNA of the CDR3: TGTGCCAGCAGCCAAGTTTCGGCGCGACTAGCGGGAGGGCCCGGCGGGGAGCTGTTTTTT.